These 32 T cell receptor beta chains were sequenced from one sample in a study of Tregs in tolerant kidney transplant recipients. Clones were read by immunoSEQ multiplex PCR, and TCRdb kept only the in-frame ones, dropping some. There are about 15,000 clones in the sample, with around 4% held by the top ten. Related graft donors supplied nonmyeloablative bone marrow transplants, and mixed chimerism was transient. The sequencing here drew on CD4+ T cells from blood (PBMCs), taken 12 months after the transplant. These receptor sequences come from a human patient who received a combined kidney and bone marrow transplant. A share of the T cells may be of graft donor origin.

In regard to this clone: The CDR3 goes on 3 residues after the read ends, and that part is filled in from the germline J gene. J is TRBJ1-2 and V is TRBV19; TRBD1 matches 10 bases. The germline V gene encodes CDR1 LNHDA and CDR2 SQIVND (reference sequence). The CDR3 is 15 amino acids. The sequenced part of the CDR3 DNA is TGTGCCAGCCAGATTGGGACAGGGGTTTTTATAGGC. It yields the protein CASQIGTGVFIG. The CDR3 in full is CASQIGTGVFIGYTF.

A word on this clone: The DNA ends 3 residues before the CDR3 does, and the rest of the CDR3 is filled in from the germline J gene. This chain uses TRBV5-1 with TRBJ2-3, with 7 bases lining up with TRBD1. Germline V lookup: CDR1 SGHRS, CDR2 YFSETQ. CDR3 length: 15 amino acids. The V and J ends lost 0 bases and 4 bases, in that order; junction bases with no gene match: 5. The CDR3 sequence: CASSLGGGEADTQYF. The CDR3 bases that were read are TGCGCCAGCAGCTTGGGAGGGGGCGAAGCAGATACG.

According to its frequency, this clone is medium-sized. The DNA ends 3 residues before the CDR3 does, and the rest of the CDR3 is filled in from the germline J gene. This specimen includes other DNA sequences encoding the same CDR3. This sequence joins TRBV20-1 and TRBJ2-3, with D tentatively TRBD2 (5 bases). The germline CDR1 and CDR2 sequences are DFQATT and SNEGSKA (reference sequence). CDR3 length equals 13 residues. V lost 3 bases, J lost 1 base, and 8 bases lay in between. The sequenced CDR3 bases are TGCAGTGCTAGGGATAGCGGCACAGATACG. Translated, it gives CSARDSGTDT. The whole CDR3 protein is CSARDSGTDTQYF.

In the case of this clone: From the germline J gene comes the end of the CDR3, since the read stops 3 residues before it. J is TRBJ1-6 and V is TRBV30; 9 nucleotides align to TRBD1. Germline V gene sequence: CDR1 GTSNPN, CDR2 SVGIG (reference sequence). Trimming removed 3 bases from V and 7 bases from J; junction bases left unmatched: 7. The CDR3 totals 15 residues. CDR3 amino acids: CAWRPRGTGNSPLHF. The part of the CDR3 DNA that was read is TGTGCCTGGAGGCCCCGGGGGACAGGGAATTCACCC.

A note on this clone: Read sequence stops 3 residues before the CDR3 end, and the germline J gene provides the missing end. The chain carries TRBV30 and TRBJ1-1; possible D gene TRBD1, 6 bases. The CDR3 is 16 residues long. In germline, CDR1 is GTSNPN, CDR2 SVGIG (reference sequence). Trimming took 3 bases from V and 1 from J, leaving 18 bases between them. The sequenced CDR3 bases are TGTGCCTGGAGGAGGCAGGGGACCCCTACGAACACTGAA. This encodes CAWRRQGTPTNTE. The full-length CDR3 reads as CAWRRQGTPTNTEAFF.

According to its frequency, this clone is large (0.1 to 1%). The CDR3 end falls 3 residues outside the read, so it is completed with the germline J gene. The genes are TRBV20-1 and TRBJ1-2; D is perhaps TRBD1 (5 bases). The V end lost 0 bases, the J end lost 7 bases, and 18 bases lay between the germline ends. The germline gives CDR1 DFQATT, CDR2 SNEGSKA (reference sequence). The CDR3 extends over 15 amino acids. This chain's CDR3 is CSARDSQGSVGGYTF. Partial CDR3 DNA: TGCAGTGCTAGAGATAGTCAGGGAAGCGTCGGTGGC.

Points on this clone: The sequence runs out 3 residues before the end of the CDR3; the remainder is reconstructed from the germline J gene. The genes are TRBV7-9 and TRBJ2-3; unclear D gene. Germline V gene sequence: CDR1 SEHNR, CDR2 FQNEAQ (reference sequence). The V gene lost 2 bases and the J gene lost 5 bases, with 5 bases spanning the gap. The CDR3 has 12 amino acids. CDR3 bases read: TGTGCCAGCAGCTTAATTATAGATACG. Encoded protein: CASSLIIDT. The entire CDR3 reads CASSLIIDTQYF.

About this clone: Read data end 3 residues before the CDR3 end; the end is taken from the germline J gene. The rearrangement joins TRBV19 to TRBJ1-3; 10 nucleotides agree with TRBD1. The CDR3 consists of 15 residues. The trim removed 5 bases at V and 2 bases at J, leaving 3 bases unmatched. CDR1 and CDR2 (germline): LNHDA, SQIVND (reference sequence). The CDR3 sequence is CASSPGQGTGNTIYF. The part of the CDR3 DNA that was read is TGTGCCAGTAGTCCGGGACAGGGGACTGGAAACACC.

About this clone itself: The CDR3 end is not reached by the read, which stops 3 residues before it; the germline J gene fills it in. The V and J genes are TRBV28 and TRBJ1-5; the match to TRBD1 covers 8 bases. The CDR3 covers 15 residues. Trimming removed 6 bases from V and 3 bases from J; junction bases left unmatched: 7. The germline V gene encodes CDR1 MDHEN and CDR2 SYDVKM. This CDR3 reads CASRSGQVDNQPQHF. The part of the CDR3 DNA that was read is TGTGCCAGCAGATCGGGACAGGTCGACAATCAGCCC.

Comment on this clone: Coverage ceases 3 residues before the CDR3 finishes, and the germline J gene fills in the end. The J gene is TRBJ2-1, the V gene TRBV7-2, with TRBD1 identical over 7 bases. J lost 5 bases, V lost 5 bases, and 6 bases had no gene match. The CDR3 has 14 amino acids. Germline CDR1 SGHTA, CDR2 FQGNSA. The CDR3 here is CASSLRQGNNEQFF. CDR3 bases read: TGTGCCAGCAGCCTACGACAGGGAAACAATGAG. Complete variable domain (other parts from reference TRBV7-2 and TRBJ2-1): GAGVSQSPSNKVTEKGKDVELRCDPISGHTALYWYRQSLGQGLEFLIYFQGNSAPDKSGLPSDRFSAERTGGSVSTLTIQRTQQEDSAVYLCASSLRQGNNEQFFGPGTRLTVL.

The CDR3 bases that were read are TGTGCCAGCTCATCAAGTCAGGGGCGCGACGAG. The encoded protein is CASSSSQGRDE. The whole CDR3 protein is CASSSSQGRDEQYF. V usage is TRBV18 and J usage is TRBJ2-7; tentative D call: TRBD1 (6 bases). The read comes to an end 3 residues before the CDR3 does, leaving the germline J gene to fill in the end. Trimming took 5 bases from V and 5 from J, leaving 16 bases between them. Per germline, CDR1 KGHSH and CDR2 LQKENI. This CDR3 comprises 14 residues.

To note about this clone: Coverage ceases 3 residues before the CDR3 finishes, and the germline J gene fills in the end. The chain is built from TRBV6-2 or TRBV6-3 and TRBJ2-3; 8 bases line up with TRBD2. V was clipped by 6 bases and J by 3 bases; unmatched bases: 5. Germline V gives CDR1 MNHEY, CDR2 SVGEGT. The CDR3 runs 14 residues. The sequenced CDR3 bases are TGTGCCAGCAGGGCGGGGGGAGAGACAGATACG. Translating gives CASRAGGETDT. The whole CDR3 region reads CASRAGGETDTQYF.

As to this clone: The read ends 3 residues early relative to the CDR3; the germline J gene fills the gap. V and J are TRBV2 and TRBJ2-4, with 10 bases lining up with TRBD2. The V gene end was trimmed by 4 bases and the J gene end by 0 bases; junction bases not matched to a gene: 0. Germline CDR1 reads SNHLY; CDR2 reads FYNNEI. The CDR3 totals 15 residues. The CDR3 loop is CASSGLAGAKNIQYF. The sequenced CDR3 bases are TGTGCCAGCAGTGGACTAGCGGGAGCCAAAAACATT.

With regard to this clone: The read stops 3 residues short of the end of the CDR3; the missing end is completed from the germline J gene. The gene calls are TRBV20-1 and TRBJ2-7; 9 positions match TRBD1. The ends lost 5 bases at V and 1 base at J; junction bases unmatched: 3. CDR3 length equals 13 residues. Germline V lookup: CDR1 DFQATT, CDR2 SNEGSKA (reference sequence). CDR3 sequence reads: CSALQGASYEQYF. The sequenced CDR3 bases are TGCAGTGCTTTACAGGGGGCGTCCTACGAG.

Comments on this clone: The CDR3 end is not reached by the read, which stops 3 residues before it; the germline J gene fills it in. The chain has TRBV5-6 and TRBJ2-1; 9 bases agree with TRBD2. The CDR3 has 15 amino acids. V dropped 4 bases and J dropped 2; count of bases not matched to a gene: 4. Germline V gene lookup returns CDR1 SGHDT and CDR2 YYEEEE. CDR3 in amino acids: CASSLRLAAYNEQFF. CDR3 DNA, as far as it was read: TGTGCCAGCAGCCTCAGACTAGCGGCCTACAATGAG.

About this clone: The read terminates 3 residues before the CDR3 end, so the remaining end is supplied by the germline J gene. V gene TRBV20-1 combines with J gene TRBJ1-4, with D perhaps TRBD1 (6 bases). V shed 2 bases and J shed 1 base, with 11 bases lying between them. This CDR3 has 15 residues. CDR1 and CDR2 (germline): DFQATT, SNEGSKA (reference sequence). This CDR3 reads CSARPHRVTNEKLFF. Incomplete CDR3 DNA: TGCAGTGCTAGACCGCACAGGGTAACTAATGAAAAA.

This clone ranks as medium-sized in terms of frequency. The read halts 3 residues ahead of the CDR3 end, with the missing end drawn from the germline J gene. The J gene is TRBJ2-4, the V gene TRBV6-2 or TRBV6-3; D might be TRBD2 (5 bases). The CDR3 totals 16 residues. Germline CDR1 MNHEY, CDR2 SVGEGT. CDR3 sequence reads: CASSYYGDGPPGHQYF. The covered CDR3 bases are TGTGCCAGCAGTTATTACGGGGATGGACCGCCTGGTCAT.

As to this clone: The CDR3 end lies 3 residues beyond the end of the read and is filled in from the germline J gene. At the DNA level, this CDR3 is encoded by other sequences in the same sample as well. This chain uses TRBV7-2 with TRBJ2-7, with TRBD2 matching over 9 bases. Germline lookup yields CDR1 SGHTA and CDR2 FQGNSA. This CDR3 spans 15 amino acids. V was clipped by 6 bases and J by 2 bases; unmatched bases: 8. CDR3 residues: CASSLRLAETYEQYF. The CDR3 DNA, read in part, is TGTGCCAGCAGTCTACGACTAGCGGAGACCTACGAG.

With respect to this clone: The CDR3 end falls 3 residues outside the read, so it is completed with the germline J gene. The chain recombines TRBV2 with TRBJ2-5, with 12 bases that match TRBD2. The CDR3 covers 14 residues. Germline assignment: CDR1 SNHLY and CDR2 FYNNEI. The V gene end was trimmed by 8 bases and the J gene end by 2 bases; junction bases not matched to a gene: 3. This chain's CDR3 is CASPGTSGQETQYF. The DNA read from the CDR3 is TGTGCCAGCCCCGGGACTAGCGGGCAAGAGACC.

On this clone: The read ends 3 residues shy of where the CDR3 ends; the end is completed using the germline J gene. The chain employs TRBV20-1 and TRBJ1-5; D is perhaps TRBD1 (5 bases). Trimming removed 6 bases at V and 6 bases at J, with 21 bases between. Germline V gene lookup returns CDR1 DFQATT and CDR2 SNEGSKA (reference sequence). This CDR3 region has 15 residues. CDR3 in amino acids: CSAPESGGSGQPQHF. CDR3 DNA, as far as it was read: TGCAGTGCACCCGAATCCGGGGGGTCGGGTCAGCCC.

With respect to this clone: The CDR3 end is not reached by the read, which stops 3 residues before it; the germline J gene fills it in. V is TRBV28 and J is TRBJ2-7, with D perhaps TRBD2 (7 bases). Per germline, CDR1 MDHEN and CDR2 SYDVKM. This CDR3 is 14 amino acids long. The V gene lost 3 bases and the J gene lost 3 bases, with 12 bases spanning the gap. CDR3 DNA, as far as it was read: TGTGCCAGCAGTTTGGGAGGGGGAGACTACGAG. Its protein is CASSLGGGDYE. The full CDR3 is CASSLGGGDYEQYF. The whole variable domain, remainder taken from reference TRBV28 and TRBJ2-7, is DVKVTQSSRYLVKRTGEKVFLECVQDMDHENMFWYRQDPGLGLRLIYFSYDVKMKEKGDIPEGYSVSREKKERFSLILESASTNQTSMYLCASSLGGGDYEQYFGPGTRLTVT.

As for this clone: Read coverage stops 3 residues before the CDR3 terminus; the germline J gene supplies the remainder. V is TRBV5-5 and J is TRBJ2-7, with 7 bases matching TRBD2. Germline CDR1 SGHKS, CDR2 YYEKEE (reference sequence). V dropped 0 bases and J dropped 4; count of bases not matched to a gene: 7. The CDR3 runs 15 residues. The CDR3 bases that were read are TGTGCCAGCAGCTTGGAATTAGCGGGTAGTTACGAG. Protein: CASSLELAGSYE. The full CDR3 reads CASSLELAGSYEQYF.

Worth noting for this clone: The read finishes 3 residues shy of the CDR3 end, and the germline J gene is used to complete it. This chain connects TRBV29-1 to TRBJ1-3; no clear D gene. V dropped 7 bases and J dropped 1 base, with 11 bases sitting between them. The germline V gene has CDR1 SQVTM and CDR2 ANQGSEA. This CDR3 spans 13 amino acids. The CDR3 here is CSAQAQSGNTIYF. Partial CDR3 DNA: TGCAGCGCCCAGGCGCAGTCTGGAAACACC.

A note on this clone: The read ends 3 residues before the CDR3 terminus; that terminus is restored from the germline J gene. The chain couples TRBV11-1 to TRBJ2-7; weak D call: TRBD1 (6 bases). The CDR3 sequence is 12 residues long. Germline CDR1 SGHAT, CDR2 FQDESV (reference sequence). V was pared by 5 bases and J by 5 bases, with 10 bases between. CDR3 DNA (partial): TGTGCCAGCAGCCGCGACAGGAACGAG. Translation gives CASSRDRNE. The full CDR3 sequence reads CASSRDRNEQYF.

With regard to this clone: The read gets to within 3 residues of the CDR3 end, and the germline J gene fills in the rest. The chain couples TRBV27 to TRBJ2-7, with 7 positions matching TRBD2. V shed 2 bases and J 0 bases; nucleotides not matched to a gene: 4. The germline CDR1 and CDR2 sequences are MNHEY and SMNVEV (reference sequence). The CDR3 covers 15 residues. Incomplete CDR3 DNA: TGTGCCAGCAGTTTAGCGGGAGACTTCTCCTACGAG. Amino acids: CASSLAGDFSYE. The CDR3 in its entirety is CASSLAGDFSYEQYF.

For this clone: Read sequence stops 3 residues before the CDR3 end, and the germline J gene provides the missing end. The chain is built from TRBV19 and TRBJ2-7, with 11 bases aligning to TRBD1. Unmatched junction bases numbered 6, after V lost 3 bases and J lost 2 bases. The CDR3 covers 16 residues. Germline CDR1 reads LNHDA; CDR2 reads SQIVND (reference sequence). The CDR3 reads CASSMIGQGAPYEQYF. CDR3 DNA (partial): TGTGCCAGTAGTATGATCGGACAGGGGGCTCCCTACGAG.

As to this clone: The sequenced fragment ends 3 residues before the CDR3 boundary, so the rest is inferred from the germline J gene. J is TRBJ2-2 and V is TRBV30; weak D call: TRBD1 (6 bases). Trimming took off 2 bases at V and 6 bases at J, with 7 bases between the two ends. The CDR3 consists of 12 residues. Germline V gene sequence: CDR1 GTSNPN, CDR2 SVGIG (reference sequence). This CDR3 is CAWSPGAGELFF. The CDR3 bases that were read are TGTGCCTGGAGTCCAGGGGCCGGGGAG.

In regard to this clone: Read sequence stops 3 residues before the CDR3 end, and the germline J gene provides the missing end. V usage is TRBV20-1 and J usage is TRBJ2-2, with 9 bases that match TRBD1. Germline V gene sequence: CDR1 DFQATT, CDR2 SNEGSKA (reference sequence). This CDR3 has 13 amino acids. CDR3 sequence reads: CSASRTGATSLFF. The sequenced part of the CDR3 DNA is TGCAGTGCTAGCCGGACAGGGGCCACCTCG.

A note on this clone: The CDR3 goes on 3 residues after the read ends, and that part is filled in from the germline J gene. The rearrangement links TRBV20-1 to TRBJ1-1; 9 bases map to TRBD1. This CDR3 region has 17 residues. Looked up from germline, CDR1 is DFQATT and CDR2 is SNEGSKA (reference sequence). The V segment lost 0 bases and the J segment 4 bases; nucleotides outside the gene matches: 12. This CDR3 is CSARDPQGTGLRTEAFF. The CDR3 DNA, read in part, is TGCAGTGCTAGAGATCCCCAGGGGACAGGGCTCCGCACTGAA.

A remark on this clone: The CDR3 extends 3 residues past the end of the read, so its final part is completed from the germline J gene. J is TRBJ2-2 and V is TRBV2, with 13 bases that match TRBD2. Germline loops: CDR1 SNHLY, CDR2 FYNNEI. The junction had 1 base not matched to a gene; V was cut back by 5 bases and J by 4 bases. The CDR3 extends over 15 amino acids. Partial CDR3 DNA: TGTGCCAGCAGTCGGACTAGCGGGAGCACCGGGGAG. Protein product: CASSRTSGSTGE. The whole CDR3 region reads CASSRTSGSTGELFF. Full variable domain (missing parts from reference TRBV2 and TRBJ2-2): EPEVTQTPSHQVTQMGQEVILRCVPISNHLYFYWYRQILGQKVEFLVSFYNNEISEKSEIFDDQFSVERPDGSNFTLKIRSTKLEDSAMYFCASSRTSGSTGELFFGEGSRLTVL.

Concerning this clone: The read ends 3 residues early relative to the CDR3; the germline J gene fills the gap. The chain combines TRBV30 with TRBJ1-3; D is undetermined. CDR1 GTSNPN and CDR2 SVGIG come from the germline V gene (reference sequence). CDR3 length: 11 residues. Trimming removed 2 bases from V and 4 bases from J, with 3 bases in between. Incomplete CDR3 DNA: TGTGCCTGGAGTCAAGGAAACACC. This sequence encodes CAWSQGNT. The whole CDR3 is CAWSQGNTIYF.

Worth noting for this clone: The read comes to an end 3 residues before the CDR3 does, leaving the germline J gene to fill in the end. The chain is built from TRBV2 and TRBJ2-5; TRBD1 agrees at 8 bases. The junction had 5 bases not matched to a gene; V was cut back by 6 bases and J by 2 bases. Germline V gene lookup returns CDR1 SNHLY and CDR2 FYNNEI. The CDR3 covers 14 residues. The CDR3 DNA, read in part, is TGTGCCAGCAGGGGGGACAGGTGGCAAGAGACC. It encodes CASRGDRWQET. The full CDR3 protein is CASRGDRWQETQYF.